The source of this T cell receptor (beta chain) is a study of read filtering for tumor transcriptome and immune sequencing. Study at large: The cohort had 17 men and around 15 women aged roughly 47 to 90, mean about 70 years. After DNase treatment, RNA was made into whole-transcriptome libraries.

About this clonotype itself: This likely stems from a read error, as it lies one base from a far larger clone.

The library was built from about 400 ng RNA with molecular barcoded adaptors for alpha/delta and beta/gamma chains. One entry per CDR3 protein results from TCRdb running MiXCR on the reads. Of tens of thousands of distinct CDR3 sequences listed, about a fifth were seen once; the top ten hold 11% to 15%. In germline, CDR1 is SGHTA, CDR2 FQGTGA. This CDR3 has 17 residues. The TCR comes from a donor at least 40 years old with multiple myeloma. This chain joins TRBV7-3 and TRBJ2-7; 7 nucleotides match TRBD1. The material sequenced was a population of CD138-negative cells sorted from bone marrow. The CDR3 region is CASRLRIPGTAYYGQYF. In nucleotides, the CDR3 is TGTGCCAGCAGACTACGTATCCCGGGGACAGCTTATTACGGGCAGTACTTC.